The clone carrying this TCR beta chain was found a few times. Antigen specificity is unknown. This record comes from a study of T-cell memory formation after mild COVID-19. Study-wide points: Cross-reactive memory apparently joined, as some responding clones appeared in pre-infection memory. Balance between CD4 and CD8 was seen in clones contracting day 15 to 85, and a CD4+ lean was seen in later expanders. Mostly located in CM and EM were contracting CD4+ clones, with contracting CD8+ clones located in EMRA.

The TCR alpha and TCR beta cDNA libraries, bearing sample barcodes and UMIs, were generated by 5'RACE using constant-segment primers. TCRdb re-derived calls from the 5' RACE reads in MiXCR, one entry per CDR3 protein. The sample has 540,000 or so distinct CDR3 sequences, over 20% seen once. Per the germline V gene, CDR1 is DFQATT and CDR2 is SNEGSKA (reference sequence). The CDR3 length is 14 residues. V shed 7 bases and J shed 8 bases, with 21 bases lying between them. The TCR was taken from an adult woman who had mild COVID-19 (a few samples of this study predate the infection). Cell type and time point are not known. The specimen sequenced was PBMCs or a T cell subset sorted from them (not recorded which). J is TRBJ2-1 and V is TRBV20-1; D tentatively reads TRBD1 or TRBD2 (5 bases each). CDR3 loop: CSVPGYRVGDEQFF. Written as DNA, the CDR3 is TGCAGTGTCCCAGGGTACCGCGTGGGGGATGAGCAGTTCTTC.